Below, one T cell receptor (beta chain) is given with its context. Its cognate antigen has yet to be identified. Qualities for individual bases were not recorded, and no much larger clone is one base off. This entry belongs to a study of post-analysis software for immune sequencing data (dated by TCRdb to the mid-2010s). Study-level background: Recorded disease courses included relapsing-remitting, secondary progressive and progressive-relapsing multiple sclerosis, with some patients lacking subtype annotation. Patient repertoires were compared against 10 to 12 previously published healthy control repertoires from donors aged roughly 6 to 28 years. A subset of samples was prepared in parallel using single-end sample barcoding, then pooled and co-amplified after Illumina adapter ligation. What the work shows at the level of the full study, not this receptor alone: The control group was slightly older than the multiple sclerosis patient group. Multiple sclerosis patients had significantly lower normalized Chao1 diversity than controls, a result that suggests substantial peripheral T-cell clonal expansion. Direct clustering with F measure showed strong co-clustering of samples prepared in the same batch, prompting a batch-effect correction. Roughly 5 TRBV segments, including TRBV5-6, TRBV5-1 and TRBV20-1, were significantly more frequent in patients than controls.

The library was obtained by PCR. TCRdb lists the instrument as Illumina HiSeq 2500. To reduce PCR and sequencing biases, unique molecular identifiers were built into the TCR beta cDNA libraries. Per 1 to 10 million input T cells, roughly 500,000 cDNA molecules were obtained, such that each molecule approximated one T cell. The patient libraries were prepared and sequenced using the same protocol as the earlier healthy control dataset. Within a given batch, samples were prepared together, multiplexed and sequenced on the same HiSeq lane. As for the original processing: MIGEC was used to process the raw barcoded reads, and molecular identifier groups with only a single read were discarded before consensus assembly and CDR3 extraction. VDJtools was used for post-analysis of the clonotype tables, and diversity was normalized by down-sampling every dataset to the size of the smallest sample. To correct batch-related cross-sample contamination, repertoire overlap clustering matched CDR3 amino acid sequences but not nucleotide sequences. In TCRdb, the public reads were trimmed at Q25 with fastp and aligned with MiXCR, with productive beta chains retained. Under each unique CDR3 protein, matching rows form one entry showing the most common genes and DNA. What appears here as the V and J calls and clone size reflects TCRdb's work, not the paper's. Counted in this sample were roughly 800,000 distinct CDR3 sequences; under 60% of them appeared once. The ten largest account for roughly 4.5% of the sample.

The CDR3, cysteine through phenylalanine, is 15 amino acids long. Kept here is only the CDR3 DNA, which spans 45 bases and is read in frame from base 1. V is reduced by 2 bases and J by 1 base, leaving a spacing of 11 bases between them. The germline V gene yields SGHVS for CDR1 and FQNEAQ for CDR2. To demonstrate the VDJtools post-analysis software, the study profiled TCR beta repertoires from the peripheral blood of 13 young patients with multiple sclerosis. Multiple sclerosis patients were children and adolescents aged about 6 to 17 years. This TCR derives from a girl under 18 with multiple sclerosis. This sequence uses TRBV7-8 and TRBJ1-1, with no confident D gene call. Sequencing was carried out using blood. The nucleotide sequence is TGTGCCAGCAGCTTATCTGCAGATCGGAACACTGAAGCTTTCTTT. It translates to CASSLSADRNTEAFF.